The clone carrying this T cell receptor (beta chain) was picked up one time. In the original processing: Cell counts per sample came from amplifying reference gene primers. Clones were sequenced by immunoSEQ multiplex PCR, and TCRdb holds only the in-frame ones, with some missing. V and J calls and clone size are copied from that table; D and trimming were computed from the DNA. The sample carries about 55,000 clones, roughly 85% recorded once. The data stem from a study of blood T cell repertoires in COVID-19. Study summary: The samples span acute and convalescent COVID-19 from the United States, Italy and Spain. T cells, B-cell-depleted T cells, or PBMCs supplied cDNA or gDNA.

Germline V lookup: CDR1 SEHNR, CDR2 FQNEAQ (reference sequence). The CDR3 totals 13 residues. Germline trimming cut 3 bases from V and 3 bases from J; bases unmatched to any gene: 1. The TCR originated in a human donor in a cohort sampled during active or convalescent COVID-19. This chain joins TRBV7-9 and TRBJ2-5; 7 positions agree with TRBD1. The specimen sequenced was peripheral blood. DNA of the CDR3: TGTGCCAGCAGCTTTGGGACAGAAGAGACCCAGTACTTC. It translates to CASSFGTEETQYF.